The T cell receptor beta chain described here comes from a study of blood T cell repertoires in COVID-19. Study-wide context: The cDNA or gDNA used as material had been derived from T cells, B-cell-depleted T cells, or PBMCs.

Clones were sequenced by immunoSEQ multiplex PCR, and TCRdb holds only the in-frame ones, with some missing. Seen here are around 200,000 clones, about 85% observed once, and the top ten hold over 7.5%. The ends lost 3 bases at V and 4 bases at J; junction bases unmatched: 2. The germline V gene has CDR1 SGHRS and CDR2 YFSETQ. The CDR3 has 14 amino acids. The receptor comes from an elderly woman with acute or convalescent COVID-19. The chain uses TRBV5-1 and TRBJ2-7, with 12 bases aligning to TRBD2. The sample taken for sequencing was peripheral blood. CDR3 in DNA: TGCGCCAGCAGCTCTAGCGGGGGGGCTTACGAGCAGTACTTC. It yields the protein CASSSSGGAYEQYF. Looking up the rest from reference TRBV5-1 and TRBJ2-7 gives the full variable domain: KAGVTQTPRYLIKTRGQQVTLSCSPISGHRSVSWYQQTPGQGLQFLFEYFSETQRNKGNFPGRFSGRQFSNSRSEMNVSTLELGDSALYLCASSSSGGAYEQYFGPGTRLTVT.